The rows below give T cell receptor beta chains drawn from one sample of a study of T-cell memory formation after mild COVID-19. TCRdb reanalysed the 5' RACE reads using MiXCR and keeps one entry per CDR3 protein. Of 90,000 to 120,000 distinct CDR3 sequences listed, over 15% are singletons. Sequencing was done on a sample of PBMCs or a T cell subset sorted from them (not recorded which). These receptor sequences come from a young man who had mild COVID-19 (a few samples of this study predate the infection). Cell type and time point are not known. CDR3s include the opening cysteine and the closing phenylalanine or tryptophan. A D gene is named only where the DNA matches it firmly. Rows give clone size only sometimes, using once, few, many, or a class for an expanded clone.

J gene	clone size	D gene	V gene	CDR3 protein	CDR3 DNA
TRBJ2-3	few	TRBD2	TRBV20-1	CSARLAGVTDTQYF	TGCAGTGCTAGGTTAGCGGGGGTAACAGATACGCAGTATTTT
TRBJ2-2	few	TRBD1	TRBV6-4	CASRRQGDTGELFF	TGTGCCAGCAGACGACAGGGGGACACCGGGGAGCTGTTTTTT
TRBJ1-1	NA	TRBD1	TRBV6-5	CASKGQGNTEAFF	TGTGCCAGCAAGGGACAGGGCAACACTGAAGCTTTCTTT
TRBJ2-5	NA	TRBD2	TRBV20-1	CSAPSGGPQETQYF	TGCAGTGCCCCCAGCGGGGGGCCTCAAGAGACCCAGTACTTC
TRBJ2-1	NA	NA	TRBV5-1	CASKSYGWNEQFF	TGCGCCAGCAAATCGTACGGGTGGAATGAGCAGTTCTTC
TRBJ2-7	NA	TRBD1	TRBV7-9	CASSPTGTGAYEQYF	TGTGCCAGCAGCCCAACCGGGACAGGAGCCTACGAGCAGTACTTC
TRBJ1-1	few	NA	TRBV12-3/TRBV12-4	CASSLAGLNTEAFF	TGTGCCAGCAGTTTAGCCGGGTTGAACACTGAAGCTTTCTTT
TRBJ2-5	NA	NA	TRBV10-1	CASSESGGRETQYF	TGCGCCAGCAGTGAGTCCGGGGGAAGGGAGACCCAGTACTTC
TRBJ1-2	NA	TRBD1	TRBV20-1	CSAPDRVGGYTF	TGCAGTGCGCCGGACAGGGTTGGTGGCTACACCTTC
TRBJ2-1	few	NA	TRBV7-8	CASSLVERGTEQFF	TGTGCCAGCAGCTTAGTGGAAAGGGGGACTGAGCAGTTCTTC
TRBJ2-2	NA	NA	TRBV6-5	CASSKRTVNTGELFF	TGTGCCAGCAGCAAGCGAACAGTGAACACCGGGGAGCTGTTTTTT
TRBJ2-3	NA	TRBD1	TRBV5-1	CASSLVPGGLNTQYF	TGCGCCAGCAGCTTGGTCCCAGGGGGTTTAAATACGCAGTATTTT
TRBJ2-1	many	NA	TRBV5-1	CASSLGGHEQFF	TGCGCCAGCAGCTTGGGTGGGCATGAGCAGTTCTTC
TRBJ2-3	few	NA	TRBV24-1	CATSDARLGTDTQYF	TGTGCCACCAGTGATGCCAGATTGGGCACAGATACGCAGTATTTT
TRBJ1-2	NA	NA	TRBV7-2	CASSLARVLSNYGYTF	TGTGCCAGCAGCTTAGCGAGGGTCTTGAGTAACTATGGCTACACCTTC
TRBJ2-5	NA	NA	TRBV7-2	CASSSTGTARTQYF	TGTGCCAGCAGCTCAACCGGGACTGCACGCACCCAGTACTTC
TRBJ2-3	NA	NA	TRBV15	CATSREASDTQYF	TGTGCCACCAGCAGAGAGGCCAGCGATACGCAGTATTTT
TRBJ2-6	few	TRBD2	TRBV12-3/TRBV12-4	CASSPTVGGGTSSSGANVLTF	TGTGCCAGCAGCCCTACGGTCGGGGGGGGGACTTCGTCGTCTGGGGCCAACGTCCTGACTTTC
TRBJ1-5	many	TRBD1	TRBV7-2	CASSLAGGAARGNQPQHF	TGTGCCAGCAGCTTAGCTGGGGGGGCTGCCAGGGGGAATCAGCCCCAGCATTTT
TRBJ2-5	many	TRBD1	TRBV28	CASSLQGASETQYF	TGTGCCAGCAGTTTACAGGGGGCATCGGAGACCCAGTACTTC
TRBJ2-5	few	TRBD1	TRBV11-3	CASSVAGTGLETQYF	TGTGCCAGCAGCGTCGCCGGGACAGGGTTAGAGACCCAGTACTTC
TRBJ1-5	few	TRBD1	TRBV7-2	CASSTDRGQPQHF	TGTGCCAGCAGCACGGACAGGGGTCAGCCCCAGCATTTT
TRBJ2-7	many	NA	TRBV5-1	CASSPYDVSSYEQYF	TGCGCCAGCAGCCCCTATGACGTTTCTTCCTACGAGCAGTACTTC
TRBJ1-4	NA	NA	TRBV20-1	CSVRYSTNEKLFF	TGCAGTGTTCGGTACTCAACTAATGAAAAACTGTTTTTT
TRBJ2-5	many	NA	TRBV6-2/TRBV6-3	CASSYSTETQYF	TGTGCCAGCAGTTACTCGACAGAGACCCAGTACTTC
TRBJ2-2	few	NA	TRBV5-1	CASSSQGPTGELFF	TGCGCCAGCAGCTCGCAGGGGCCGACCGGGGAGCTGTTTTTT
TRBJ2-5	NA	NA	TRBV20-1	CSARVRLGGLTQYF	TGCAGTGCTAGAGTCCGGCTTGGTGGGTTAACCCAGTACTTC
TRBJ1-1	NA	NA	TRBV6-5	CASSNGHEAFF	TGTGCCAGCAGTAACGGACACGAAGCTTTCTTT
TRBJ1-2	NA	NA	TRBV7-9	CASTLTGVNYGYTF	TGTGCCAGCACGCTGACAGGAGTTAACTATGGCTACACCTTC
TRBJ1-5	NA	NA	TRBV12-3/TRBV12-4	CASSLAGVNQPQHF	TGTGCCAGCTCCCTGGCGGGGGTTAATCAGCCCCAGCATTTT
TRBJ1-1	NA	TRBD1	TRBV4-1	CASSHRQGGIIDTEAFF	TGCGCCAGCAGCCACAGACAGGGGGGTATTATCGACACTGAAGCTTTCTTT
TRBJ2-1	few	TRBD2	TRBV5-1	CASSLGLAGVEQFF	TGCGCCAGCAGCTTGGGACTAGCGGGGGTTGAGCAGTTCTTC
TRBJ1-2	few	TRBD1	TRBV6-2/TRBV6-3	CASSSPDRNYYGYTF	TGTGCCAGCAGTTCCCCGGACAGGAACTACTATGGCTACACCTTC
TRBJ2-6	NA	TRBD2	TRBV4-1	CASSLPAGGGGSGANVLTF	TGCGCCAGCAGCCTCCCGGCGGGGGGAGGAGGCTCTGGGGCCAACGTCCTGACTTTC
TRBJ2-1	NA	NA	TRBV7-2	CASSPWISTRSVQFF	TGTGCCAGCAGCCCCTGGATTTCGACCCGTTCGGTGCAGTTCTTC
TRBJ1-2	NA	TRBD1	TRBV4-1	CASSQRTGEAFTF	TGCGCCAGCAGCCAACGGACAGGAGAGGCGTTCACCTTC
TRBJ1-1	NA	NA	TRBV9	CASSVASGAEAFF	TGTGCCAGCAGCGTAGCTTCGGGAGCTGAAGCTTTCTTT
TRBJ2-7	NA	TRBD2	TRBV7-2	CASSFTSGGTYEQYF	TGTGCCAGCAGCTTCACTAGCGGGGGGACCTACGAGCAGTACTTC
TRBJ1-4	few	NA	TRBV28	CASSKGRWAEEKLFF	TGTGCCAGCAGTAAAGGCAGATGGGCCGAGGAAAAACTGTTTTTT
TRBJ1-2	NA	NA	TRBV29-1	CSVEESPGPYGYTF	TGCAGCGTTGAAGAGTCCCCAGGGCCCTATGGCTACACCTTC
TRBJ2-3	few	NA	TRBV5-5	CASKEADTQYF	TGTGCCAGCAAGGAAGCAGATACGCAGTATTTT
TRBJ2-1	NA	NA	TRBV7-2	CASSLARLPNEQFF	TGTGCCAGCAGCTTAGCGCGACTGCCCAATGAGCAGTTCTTC
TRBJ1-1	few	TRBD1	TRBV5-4	CASRRDRGRTEAFF	TGTGCCAGCAGACGGGACAGGGGTCGAACTGAAGCTTTCTTT
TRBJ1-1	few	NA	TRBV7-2	CASSKPGQYTEAFF	TGTGCCAGCAGCAAACCGGGACAATACACTGAAGCTTTCTTT
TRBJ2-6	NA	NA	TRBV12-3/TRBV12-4	CASSLKGGAGANVLTF	TGTGCCAGCAGTTTAAAAGGGGGTGCTGGGGCCAACGTCCTGACTTTC
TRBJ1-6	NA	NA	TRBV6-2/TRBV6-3	CASSYQGANSPLHF	TGTGCCAGCAGTTACCAGGGCGCGAATTCACCCCTCCACTTT
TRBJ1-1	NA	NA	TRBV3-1	CASSPRIGGNTEAFF	TGTGCCAGCAGCCCTCGGATCGGGGGGAACACTGAAGCTTTCTTT
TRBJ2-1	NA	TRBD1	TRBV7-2	CASSARQGFSRYEQFF	TGTGCCAGCAGCGCCCGACAGGGCTTCTCCCGCTATGAGCAGTTCTTC
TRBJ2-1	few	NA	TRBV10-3	CAIKQQNEQFF	TGTGCCATCAAACAGCAAAATGAGCAGTTCTTC